This record looks at one T cell receptor (beta chain) sequence and its context. Germline CDR1 is SGHTS and CDR2 is YDEGEE. Trimming took 5 bases from V and 2 from J; bases not matched to a gene: 4. This CDR3 is 14 amino acids long. The data originate from a study of blood T cell repertoires in COVID-19. Seattle patients were enrolled while actively infected and followed longitudinally. Authors' processing steps: Nucleated cell number was recorded as an estimate derived from reference gene primer amplification. The data were produced by immunoSEQ multiplex PCR, yet TCRdb's version contains in-frame clones alone and is incomplete. V and J calls and clone size follow that table, whereas D and trimming were derived from the DNA. This table holds about 92,000 clones, around 88% found once.

This TCR derives from a woman in her fifties or sixties with COVID-19, enrolled during active disease. Material for sequencing was peripheral blood. This chain joins TRBV5-8 and TRBJ1-3, with 7 bases fitting TRBD1. The DNA for the CDR3 is TGTGCCAGCAGGACGACAGGGACTGGAAACACCATATATTTT. Translated, it gives CASRTTGTGNTIYF.